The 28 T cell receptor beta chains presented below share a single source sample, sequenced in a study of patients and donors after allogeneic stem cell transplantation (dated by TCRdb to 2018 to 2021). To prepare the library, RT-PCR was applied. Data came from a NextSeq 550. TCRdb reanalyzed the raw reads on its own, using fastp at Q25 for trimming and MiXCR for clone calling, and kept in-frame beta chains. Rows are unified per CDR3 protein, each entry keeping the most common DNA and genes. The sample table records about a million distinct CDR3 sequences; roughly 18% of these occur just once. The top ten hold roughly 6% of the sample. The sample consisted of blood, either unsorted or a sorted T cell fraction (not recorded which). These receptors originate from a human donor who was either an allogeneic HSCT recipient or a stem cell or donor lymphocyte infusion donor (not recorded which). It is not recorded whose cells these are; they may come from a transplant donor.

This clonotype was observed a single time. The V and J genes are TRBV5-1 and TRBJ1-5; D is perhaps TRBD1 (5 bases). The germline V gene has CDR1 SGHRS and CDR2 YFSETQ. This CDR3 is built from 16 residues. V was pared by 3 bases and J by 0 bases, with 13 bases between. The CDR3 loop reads CASSSQGPYSNQPQHF. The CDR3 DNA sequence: TGCGCCAGCAGCTCTCAGGGACCTTATAGCAATCAGCCCCAGCATTTT.

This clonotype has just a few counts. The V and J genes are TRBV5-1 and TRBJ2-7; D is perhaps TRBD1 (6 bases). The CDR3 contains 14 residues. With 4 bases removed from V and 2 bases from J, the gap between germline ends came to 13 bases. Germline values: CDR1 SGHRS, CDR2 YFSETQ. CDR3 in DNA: TGCGCCAGCAGCCCGGACAGTTCCCCCTACGAGCAGTACTTC. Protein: CASSPDSSPYEQYF.

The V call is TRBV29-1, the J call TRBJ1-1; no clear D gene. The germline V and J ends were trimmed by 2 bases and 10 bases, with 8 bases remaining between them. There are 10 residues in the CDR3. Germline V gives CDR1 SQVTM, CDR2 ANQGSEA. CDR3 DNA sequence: TGCAGCGTTGAACAGGTTGGAGCTTTCTTT. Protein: CSVEQVGAFF.

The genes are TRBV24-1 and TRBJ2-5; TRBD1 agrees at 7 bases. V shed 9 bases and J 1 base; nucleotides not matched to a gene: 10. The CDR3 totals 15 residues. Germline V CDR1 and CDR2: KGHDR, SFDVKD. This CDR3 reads CATGDGQALQETQYF. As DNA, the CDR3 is TGTGCCACCGGGGATGGACAGGCCCTCCAAGAGACCCAGTACTTC.

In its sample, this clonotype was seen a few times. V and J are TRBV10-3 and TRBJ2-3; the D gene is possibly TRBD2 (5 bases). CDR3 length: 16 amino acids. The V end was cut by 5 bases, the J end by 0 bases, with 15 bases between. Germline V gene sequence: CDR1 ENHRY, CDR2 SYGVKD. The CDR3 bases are TGTGCCATCAGTAACTTAGCGCAGTCTAGCACAGATACGCAGTATTTT. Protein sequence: CAISNLAQSSTDTQYF.

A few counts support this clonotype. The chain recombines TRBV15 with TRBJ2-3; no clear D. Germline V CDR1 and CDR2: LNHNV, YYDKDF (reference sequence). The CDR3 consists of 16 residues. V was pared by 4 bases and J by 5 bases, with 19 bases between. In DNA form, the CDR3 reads TGTGCCACCAGCACCCGGCTGGGCACAAAACGAGATACGCAGTATTTT. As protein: CATSTRLGTKRDTQYF.

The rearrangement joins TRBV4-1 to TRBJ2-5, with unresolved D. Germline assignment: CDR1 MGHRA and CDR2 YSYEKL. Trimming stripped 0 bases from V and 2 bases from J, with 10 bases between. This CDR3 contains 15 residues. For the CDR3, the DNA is TGCGCCAGCAGCCAAGATCGACCCAGGCAAGAGACCCAGTACTTC. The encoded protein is CASSQDRPRQETQYF.

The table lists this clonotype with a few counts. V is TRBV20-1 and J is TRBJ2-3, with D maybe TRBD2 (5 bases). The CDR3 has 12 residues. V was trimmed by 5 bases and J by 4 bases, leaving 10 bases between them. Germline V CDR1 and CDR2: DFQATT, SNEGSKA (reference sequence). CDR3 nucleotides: TGCAGTGCTCGCACTAGTTCAGATACGCAGTATTTT. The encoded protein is CSARTSSDTQYF.

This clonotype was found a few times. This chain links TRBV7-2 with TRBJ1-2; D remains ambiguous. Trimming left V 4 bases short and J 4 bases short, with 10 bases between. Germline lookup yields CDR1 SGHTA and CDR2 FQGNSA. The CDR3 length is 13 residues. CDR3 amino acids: CASSSPTGYGYTF. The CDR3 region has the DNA TGTGCCAGCAGCTCCCCGACGGGCTATGGCTACACCTTC.

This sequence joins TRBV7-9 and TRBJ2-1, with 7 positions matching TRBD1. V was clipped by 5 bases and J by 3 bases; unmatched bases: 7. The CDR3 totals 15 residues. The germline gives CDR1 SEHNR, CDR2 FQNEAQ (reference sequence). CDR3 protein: CASSPRAGGYNEQFF. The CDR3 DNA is TGTGCCAGCAGCCCCCGTGCAGGGGGCTACAATGAGCAGTTCTTC. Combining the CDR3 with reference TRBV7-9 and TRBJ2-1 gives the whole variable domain DTGVSQNPRHKITKRGQNVTFRCDPISEHNRLYWYRQTLGQGPEFLTYFQNEAQLEKSRLLSDRFSAERPKGSFSTLEIQRTEQGDSAMYLCASSPRAGGYNEQFFGPGTRLTVL.

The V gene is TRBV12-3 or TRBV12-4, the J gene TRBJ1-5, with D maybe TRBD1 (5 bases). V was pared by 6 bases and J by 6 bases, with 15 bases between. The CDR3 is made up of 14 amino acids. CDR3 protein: CASSIPPTAQPQHF. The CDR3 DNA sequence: TGTGCCAGCAGCATCCCCCCGACAGCTCAGCCCCAGCATTTT.

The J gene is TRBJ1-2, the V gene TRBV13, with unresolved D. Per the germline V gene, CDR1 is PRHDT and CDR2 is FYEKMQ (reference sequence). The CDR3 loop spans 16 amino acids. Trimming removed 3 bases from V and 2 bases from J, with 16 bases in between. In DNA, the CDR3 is TGTGCCAGCAGCTTGTGGTCGGCCGATTCGAACTATGGCTACACCTTC. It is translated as CASSLWSADSNYGYTF.

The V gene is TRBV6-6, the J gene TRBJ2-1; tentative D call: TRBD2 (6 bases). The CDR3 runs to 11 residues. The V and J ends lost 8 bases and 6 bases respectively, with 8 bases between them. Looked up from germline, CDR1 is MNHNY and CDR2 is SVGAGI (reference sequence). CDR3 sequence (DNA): TGTGCCAGCGGAGGGTCCAATGAGCAGTTCTTC. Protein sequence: CASGGSNEQFF.

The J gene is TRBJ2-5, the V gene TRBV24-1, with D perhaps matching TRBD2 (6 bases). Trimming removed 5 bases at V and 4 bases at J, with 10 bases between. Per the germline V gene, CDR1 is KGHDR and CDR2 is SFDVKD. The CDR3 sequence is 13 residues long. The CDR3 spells CATSGRAGETQYF. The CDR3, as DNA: TGTGCCACCAGTGGGAGAGCGGGAGAGACCCAGTACTTC.

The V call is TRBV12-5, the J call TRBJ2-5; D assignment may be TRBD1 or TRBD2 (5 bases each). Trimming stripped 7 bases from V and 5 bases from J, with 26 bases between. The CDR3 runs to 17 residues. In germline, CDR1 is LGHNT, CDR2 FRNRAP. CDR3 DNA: TGTGCTAGTGCTACCCCCGGGGAAGGGGTACCGGGGGAGACCCAGTACTTC. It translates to CASATPGEGVPGETQYF.

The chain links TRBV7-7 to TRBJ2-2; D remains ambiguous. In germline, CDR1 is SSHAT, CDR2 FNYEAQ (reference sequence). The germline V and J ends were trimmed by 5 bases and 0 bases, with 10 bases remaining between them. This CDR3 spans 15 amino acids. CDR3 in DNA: TGTGCCAGCAGCCCTACAGAAGCGAACACCGGGGAGCTGTTTTTT. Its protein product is CASSPTEANTGELFF.

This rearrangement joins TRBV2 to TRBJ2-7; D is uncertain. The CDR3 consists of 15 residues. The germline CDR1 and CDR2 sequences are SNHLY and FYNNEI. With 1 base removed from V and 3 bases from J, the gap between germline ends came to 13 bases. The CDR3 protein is CASSEEVGTGYEQYF. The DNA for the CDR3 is TGTGCCAGCAGTGAAGAAGTCGGAACGGGCTACGAGCAGTACTTC. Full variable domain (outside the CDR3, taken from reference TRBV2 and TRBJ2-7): EPEVTQTPSHQVTQMGQEVILRCVPISNHLYFYWYRQILGQKVEFLVSFYNNEISEKSEIFDDQFSVERPDGSNFTLKIRSTKLEDSAMYFCASSEEVGTGYEQYFGPGTRLTVT.

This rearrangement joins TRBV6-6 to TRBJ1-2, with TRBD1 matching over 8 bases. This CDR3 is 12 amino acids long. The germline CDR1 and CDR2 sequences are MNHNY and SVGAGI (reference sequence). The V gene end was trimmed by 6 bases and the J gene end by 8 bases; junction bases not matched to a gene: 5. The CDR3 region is CASRKDRGGYTF. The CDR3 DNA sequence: TGTGCCAGCAGAAAAGACAGGGGCGGCTACACCTTC.

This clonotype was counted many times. The CDR3 DNA reads TGCGCCAGCAGCCAAGATCTTTGGGGACAGGGTGTCGCCGGGGAGCTGTTTTTT. This encodes CASSQDLWGQGVAGELFF. J is TRBJ2-2 and V is TRBV4-3, with TRBD1 matching over 9 bases. Germline loops: CDR1 LGHNA, CDR2 YSLEER. CDR3 length equals 18 residues. The ends lost 0 bases at V and 6 bases at J; junction bases unmatched: 11.

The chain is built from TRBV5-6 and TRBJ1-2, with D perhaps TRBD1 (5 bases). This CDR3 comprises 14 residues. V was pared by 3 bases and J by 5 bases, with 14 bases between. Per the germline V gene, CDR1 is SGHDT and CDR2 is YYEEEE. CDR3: CASSSRVGAYGYTF. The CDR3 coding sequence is TGTGCCAGCAGCTCCAGGGTAGGGGCATATGGCTACACCTTC.

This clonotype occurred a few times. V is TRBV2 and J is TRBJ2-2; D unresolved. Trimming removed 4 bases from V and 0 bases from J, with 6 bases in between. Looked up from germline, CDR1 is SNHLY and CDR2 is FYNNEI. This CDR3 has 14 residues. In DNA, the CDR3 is TGTGCCAGCAGTGTAAGGACGAACACCGGGGAGCTGTTTTTT. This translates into CASSVRTNTGELFF.

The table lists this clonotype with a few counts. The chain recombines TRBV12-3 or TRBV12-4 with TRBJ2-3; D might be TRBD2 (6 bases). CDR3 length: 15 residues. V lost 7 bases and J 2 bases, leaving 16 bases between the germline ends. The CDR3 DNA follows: TGTGCCAGCATTCCCTGGGGACTGGACACAGATACGCAGTATTTT. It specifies CASIPWGLDTDTQYF.

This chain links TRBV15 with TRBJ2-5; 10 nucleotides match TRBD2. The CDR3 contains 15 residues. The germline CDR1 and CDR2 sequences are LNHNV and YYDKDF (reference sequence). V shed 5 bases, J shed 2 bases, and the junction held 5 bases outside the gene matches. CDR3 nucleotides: TGTGCCACCAGCCTTAGCGGGAGGCCACAAGAGACCCAGTACTTC. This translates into CATSLSGRPQETQYF.

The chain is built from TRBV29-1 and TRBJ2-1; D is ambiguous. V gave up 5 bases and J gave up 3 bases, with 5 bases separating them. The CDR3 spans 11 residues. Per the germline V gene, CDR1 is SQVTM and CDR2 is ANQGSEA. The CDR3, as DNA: TGCAGCGTTACTATCTACAATGAGCAGTTCTTC. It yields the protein CSVTIYNEQFF.

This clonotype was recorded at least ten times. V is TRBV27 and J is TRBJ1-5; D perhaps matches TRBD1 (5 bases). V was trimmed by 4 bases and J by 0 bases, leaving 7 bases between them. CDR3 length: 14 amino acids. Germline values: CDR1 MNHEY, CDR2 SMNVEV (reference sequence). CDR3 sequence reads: CASSWQGSNQPQHF. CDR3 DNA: TGTGCCAGCAGTTGGCAGGGTAGCAATCAGCCCCAGCATTTT.

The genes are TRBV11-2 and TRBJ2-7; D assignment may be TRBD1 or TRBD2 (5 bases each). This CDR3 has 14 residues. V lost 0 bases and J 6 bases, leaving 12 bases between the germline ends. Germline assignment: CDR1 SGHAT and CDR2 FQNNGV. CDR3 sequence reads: CASSLDPGRVEQYF. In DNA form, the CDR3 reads TGTGCCAGCAGCTTAGATCCAGGGAGAGTCGAGCAGTACTTC.

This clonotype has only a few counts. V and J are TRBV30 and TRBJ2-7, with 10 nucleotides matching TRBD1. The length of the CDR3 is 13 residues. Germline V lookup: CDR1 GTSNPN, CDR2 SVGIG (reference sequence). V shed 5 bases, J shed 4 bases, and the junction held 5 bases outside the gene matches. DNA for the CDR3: TGTGCCTGGGGCAGGACAGGGGGGTACGAGCAGTACTTC. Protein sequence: CAWGRTGGYEQYF.

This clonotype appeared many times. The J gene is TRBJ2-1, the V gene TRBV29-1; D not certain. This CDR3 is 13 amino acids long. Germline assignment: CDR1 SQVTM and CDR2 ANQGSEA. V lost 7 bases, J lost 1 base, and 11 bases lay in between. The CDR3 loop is CSAADDSYNEQFF. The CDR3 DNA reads TGCAGCGCTGCGGACGATTCCTACAATGAGCAGTTCTTC.